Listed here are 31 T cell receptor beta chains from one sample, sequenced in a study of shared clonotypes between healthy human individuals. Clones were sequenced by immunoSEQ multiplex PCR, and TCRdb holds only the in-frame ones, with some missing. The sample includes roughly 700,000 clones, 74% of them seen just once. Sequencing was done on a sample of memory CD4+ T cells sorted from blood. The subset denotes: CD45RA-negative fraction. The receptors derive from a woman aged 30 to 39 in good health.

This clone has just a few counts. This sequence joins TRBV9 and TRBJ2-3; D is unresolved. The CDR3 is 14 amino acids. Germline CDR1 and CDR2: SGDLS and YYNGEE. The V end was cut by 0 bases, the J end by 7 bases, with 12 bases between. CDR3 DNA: TGTGCCAGCAGCGTAGCTCCGGAGTTTAATACGCAGTATTTT. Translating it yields CASSVAPEFNTQYF.

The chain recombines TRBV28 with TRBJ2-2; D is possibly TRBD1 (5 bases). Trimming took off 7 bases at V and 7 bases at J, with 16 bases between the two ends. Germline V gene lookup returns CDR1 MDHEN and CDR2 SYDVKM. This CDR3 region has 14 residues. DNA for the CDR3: TGTGCCAGCACCTTAGGGGCAGTCCTCGGGGAGCTGTTTTTT. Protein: CASTLGAVLGELFF.

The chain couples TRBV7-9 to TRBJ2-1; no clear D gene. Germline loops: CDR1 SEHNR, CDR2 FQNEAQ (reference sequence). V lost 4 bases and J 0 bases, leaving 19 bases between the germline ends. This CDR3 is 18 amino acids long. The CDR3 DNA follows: TGTGCCAGCAGCTCCACAGTCGATAGCCAAAGCTCCTACAATGAGCAGTTCTTC. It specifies CASSSTVDSQSSYNEQFF.

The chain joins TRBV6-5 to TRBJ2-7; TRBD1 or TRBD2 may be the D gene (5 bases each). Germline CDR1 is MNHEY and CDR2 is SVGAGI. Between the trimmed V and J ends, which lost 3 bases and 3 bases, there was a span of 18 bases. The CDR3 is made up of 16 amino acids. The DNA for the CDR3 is TGTGCCAGCAGTTATTCCGGGACCCGAGGGATCTACGAGCAGTACTTC. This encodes CASSYSGTRGIYEQYF.

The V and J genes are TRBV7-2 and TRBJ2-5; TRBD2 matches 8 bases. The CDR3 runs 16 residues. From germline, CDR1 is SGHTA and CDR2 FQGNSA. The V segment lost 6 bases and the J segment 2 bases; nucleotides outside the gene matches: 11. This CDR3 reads CASSRAVTSVQETQYF. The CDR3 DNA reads TGTGCCAGCAGTCGTGCGGTGACTAGCGTACAAGAGACCCAGTACTTC.

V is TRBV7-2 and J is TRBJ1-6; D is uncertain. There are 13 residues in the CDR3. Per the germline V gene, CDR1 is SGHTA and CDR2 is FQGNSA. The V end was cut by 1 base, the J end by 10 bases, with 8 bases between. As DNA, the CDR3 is TGTGCCAGCAGCTTAGATTCGTACTCACCCCTCCACTTT. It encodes CASSLDSYSPLHF.

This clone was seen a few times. The DNA of the CDR3 is TGTGCCATCAGTGAGGGGGGGACTAGCGGGAACACAGATACGCAGTATTTT. This encodes CAISEGGTSGNTDTQYF. The genes are TRBV10-3 and TRBJ2-3; 13 bases are shared with TRBD2. This CDR3 spans 17 amino acids. Germline CDR1 and CDR2: ENHRY and SYGVKD. The J segment lost 2 bases and the V segment lost 2 bases, leaving 4 bases of the junction unmatched.

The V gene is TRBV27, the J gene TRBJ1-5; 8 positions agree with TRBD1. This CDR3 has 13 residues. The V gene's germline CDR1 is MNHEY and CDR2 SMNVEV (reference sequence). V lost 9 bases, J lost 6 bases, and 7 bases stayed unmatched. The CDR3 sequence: CASKQQGGQPQHF. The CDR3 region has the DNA TGTGCCAGTAAACAACAGGGGGGTCAGCCCCAGCATTTT.

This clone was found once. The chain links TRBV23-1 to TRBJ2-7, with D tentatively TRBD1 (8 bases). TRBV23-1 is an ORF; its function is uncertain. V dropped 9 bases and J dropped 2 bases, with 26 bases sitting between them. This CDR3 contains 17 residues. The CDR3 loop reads CASRTGMASGNPYEQYF. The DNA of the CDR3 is TGCGCCAGTCGGACAGGGATGGCTAGCGGAAATCCCTACGAGCAGTACTTC.

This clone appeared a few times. CDR3 in DNA: TGTGCCAGTAGTCCAACAGGAAACACCATATATTTT. It specifies CASSPTGNTIYF. The J gene is TRBJ1-3, the V gene TRBV19, with D hard to call. CDR1 is LNHDA and CDR2 is SQIVND in the germline V gene (reference sequence). There are 12 residues in the CDR3. V lost 5 bases to trimming and J lost 4 bases, with 6 bases between them.

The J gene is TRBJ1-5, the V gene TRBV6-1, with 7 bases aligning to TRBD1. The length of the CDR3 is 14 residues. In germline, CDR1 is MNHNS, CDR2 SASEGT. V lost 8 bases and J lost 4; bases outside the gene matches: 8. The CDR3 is CASGLIQGNQPQHF. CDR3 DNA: TGTGCCAGCGGCTTGATACAGGGGAATCAGCCCCAGCATTTT.

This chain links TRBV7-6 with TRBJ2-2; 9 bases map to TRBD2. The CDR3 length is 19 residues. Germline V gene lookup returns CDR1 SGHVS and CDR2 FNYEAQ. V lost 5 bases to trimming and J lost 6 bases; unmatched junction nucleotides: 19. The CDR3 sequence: CASSPRGGYSGSLPGELFF. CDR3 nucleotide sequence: TGTGCCAGCAGCCCCCGTGGCGGGTATAGCGGGAGTTTGCCCGGGGAGCTGTTTTTT. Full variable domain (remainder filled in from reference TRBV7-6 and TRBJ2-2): GAGVSQSPRYKVTKRGQDVALRCDPISGHVSLYWYRQALGQGPEFLTYFNYEAQQDKSGLPNDRFSAERPEGSISTLTIQRTEQRDSAMYRCASSPRGGYSGSLPGELFFGEGSRLTVL.

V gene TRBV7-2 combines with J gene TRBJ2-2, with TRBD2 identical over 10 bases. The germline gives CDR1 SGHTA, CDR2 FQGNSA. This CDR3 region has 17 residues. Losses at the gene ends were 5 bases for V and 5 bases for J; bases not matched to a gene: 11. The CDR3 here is CASSRSSGRSVTGELFF. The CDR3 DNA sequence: TGTGCCAGCAGCAGATCTAGCGGGAGAAGCGTTACCGGGGAGCTGTTTTTT.

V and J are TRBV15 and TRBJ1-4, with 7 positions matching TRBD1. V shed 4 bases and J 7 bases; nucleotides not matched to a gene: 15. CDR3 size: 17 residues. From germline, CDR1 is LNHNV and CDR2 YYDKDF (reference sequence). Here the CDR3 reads CATSTQKGAPGGEKLFF. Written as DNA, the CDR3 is TGTGCCACCAGCACCCAAAAAGGGGCCCCAGGGGGTGAAAAACTGTTTTTT.

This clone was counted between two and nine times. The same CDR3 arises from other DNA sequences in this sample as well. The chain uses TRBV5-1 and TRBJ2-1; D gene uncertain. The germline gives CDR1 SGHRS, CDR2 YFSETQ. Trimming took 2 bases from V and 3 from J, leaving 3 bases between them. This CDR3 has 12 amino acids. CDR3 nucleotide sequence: TGCGCCAGCAGCTTAAGCTACAATGAGCAGTTCTTC. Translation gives CASSLSYNEQFF.

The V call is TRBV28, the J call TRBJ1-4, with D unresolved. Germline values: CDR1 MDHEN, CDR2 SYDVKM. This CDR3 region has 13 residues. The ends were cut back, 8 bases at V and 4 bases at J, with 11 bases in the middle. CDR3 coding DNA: TGTGCCAGCCACGCCCGAGATAATGAAAAACTGTTTTTT. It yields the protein CASHARDNEKLFF. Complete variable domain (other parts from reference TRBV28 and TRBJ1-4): DVKVTQSSRYLVKRTGEKVFLECVQDMDHENMFWYRQDPGLGLRLIYFSYDVKMKEKGDIPEGYSVSREKKERFSLILESASTNQTSMYLCASHARDNEKLFFGSGTQLSVL.

This CDR3 reads CASSISTGFGSEAFF. CDR3 DNA sequence: TGTGCCAGCAGTATATCGACAGGGTTTGGTTCTGAAGCTTTCTTT. This chain links TRBV28 with TRBJ1-1; 7 positions agree with TRBD1. V shed 5 bases and J 6 bases; nucleotides not matched to a gene: 12. The CDR3 loop spans 15 amino acids. The germline gives CDR1 MDHEN, CDR2 SYDVKM. The variable domain in full, with the rest retrieved from reference TRBV28 and TRBJ1-1, is DVKVTQSSRYLVKRTGEKVFLECVQDMDHENMFWYRQDPGLGLRLIYFSYDVKMKEKGDIPEGYSVSREKKERFSLILESASTNQTSMYLCASSISTGFGSEAFFGQGTRLTVV.

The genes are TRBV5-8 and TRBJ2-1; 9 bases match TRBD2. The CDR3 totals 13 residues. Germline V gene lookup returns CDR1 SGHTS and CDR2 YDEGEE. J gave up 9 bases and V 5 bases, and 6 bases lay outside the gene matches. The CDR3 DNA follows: TGTGCCAGCAGAGGGACTAGCATGGGTGAGCAGTTCTTC. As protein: CASRGTSMGEQFF. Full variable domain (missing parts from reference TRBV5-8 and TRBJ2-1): EAGVTQSPTHLIKTRGQQATLRCSPISGHTSVYWYQQALGLGLQFLLWYDEGEERNRGNFPPRFSGRQFPNYSSELNVNALELEDSALYLCASRGTSMGEQFFGPGTRLTVL.

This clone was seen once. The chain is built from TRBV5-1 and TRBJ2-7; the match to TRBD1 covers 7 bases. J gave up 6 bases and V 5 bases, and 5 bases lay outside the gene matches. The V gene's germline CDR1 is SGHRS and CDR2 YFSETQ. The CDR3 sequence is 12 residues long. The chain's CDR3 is CASRMTGSEQYF. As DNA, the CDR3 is TGCGCCAGCAGGATGACAGGGAGCGAGCAGTACTTC.

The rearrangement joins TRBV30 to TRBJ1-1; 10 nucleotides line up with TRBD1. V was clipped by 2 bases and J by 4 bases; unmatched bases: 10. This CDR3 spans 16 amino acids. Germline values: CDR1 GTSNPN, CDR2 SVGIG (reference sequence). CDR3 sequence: CAWSPGQGSRGTEAFF. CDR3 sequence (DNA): TGTGCCTGGAGTCCGGGACAGGGGTCGCGGGGCACTGAAGCTTTCTTT.

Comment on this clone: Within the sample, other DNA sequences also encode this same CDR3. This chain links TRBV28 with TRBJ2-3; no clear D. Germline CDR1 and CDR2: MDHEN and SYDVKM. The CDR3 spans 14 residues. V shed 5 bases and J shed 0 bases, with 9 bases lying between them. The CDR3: CASSRAGSTDTQYF. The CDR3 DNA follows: TGTGCCAGCAGTCGCGCCGGAAGCACAGATACGCAGTATTTT. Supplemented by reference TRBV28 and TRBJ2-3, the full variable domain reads DVKVTQSSRYLVKRTGEKVFLECVQDMDHENMFWYRQDPGLGLRLIYFSYDVKMKEKGDIPEGYSVSREKKERFSLILESASTNQTSMYLCASSRAGSTDTQYFGPGTRLTVL.

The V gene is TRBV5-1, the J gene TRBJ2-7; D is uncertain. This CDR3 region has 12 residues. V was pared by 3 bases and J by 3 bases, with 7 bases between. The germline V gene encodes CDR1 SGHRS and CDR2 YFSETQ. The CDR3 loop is CASSSPLYEQYF. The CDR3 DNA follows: TGCGCCAGCAGCTCCCCCCTCTACGAGCAGTACTTC.

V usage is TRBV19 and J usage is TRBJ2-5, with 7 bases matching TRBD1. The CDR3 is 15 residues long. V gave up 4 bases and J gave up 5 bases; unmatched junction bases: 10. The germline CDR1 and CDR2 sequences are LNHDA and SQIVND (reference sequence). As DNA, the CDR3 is TGTGCCAGTAGTACCCGGGACAGCTTGTGGGAGACCCAGTACTTC. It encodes CASSTRDSLWETQYF.

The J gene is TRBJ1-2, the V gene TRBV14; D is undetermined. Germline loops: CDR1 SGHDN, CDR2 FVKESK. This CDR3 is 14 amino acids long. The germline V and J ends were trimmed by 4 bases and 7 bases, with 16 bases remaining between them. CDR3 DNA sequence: TGTGCCAGCAGCCTTACTACGGATTTAAGTGGCTACACCTTC. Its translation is CASSLTTDLSGYTF.

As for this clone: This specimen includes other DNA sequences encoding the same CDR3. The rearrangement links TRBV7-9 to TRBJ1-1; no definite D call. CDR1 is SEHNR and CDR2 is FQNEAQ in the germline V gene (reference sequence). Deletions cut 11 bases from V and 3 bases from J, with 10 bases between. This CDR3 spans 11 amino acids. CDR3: CAGGRDTEAFF. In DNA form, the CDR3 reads TGTGCCGGCGGACGGGACACTGAAGCTTTCTTT.

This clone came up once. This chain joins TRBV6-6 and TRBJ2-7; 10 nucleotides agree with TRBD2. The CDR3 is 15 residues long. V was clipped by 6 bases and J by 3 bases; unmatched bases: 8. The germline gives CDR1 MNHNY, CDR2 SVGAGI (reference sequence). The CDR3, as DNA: TGTGCCAGCAGCCCGAGCGGGAGGGCGTTCTACGAGCAGTACTTC. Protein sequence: CASSPSGRAFYEQYF.

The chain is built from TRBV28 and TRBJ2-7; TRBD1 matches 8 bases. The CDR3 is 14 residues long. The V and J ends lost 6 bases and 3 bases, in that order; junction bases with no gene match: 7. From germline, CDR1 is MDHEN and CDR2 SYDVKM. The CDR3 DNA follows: TGTGCCAGCAGGCCTCTTGGACAGGGCTACGAGCAGTACTTC. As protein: CASRPLGQGYEQYF.

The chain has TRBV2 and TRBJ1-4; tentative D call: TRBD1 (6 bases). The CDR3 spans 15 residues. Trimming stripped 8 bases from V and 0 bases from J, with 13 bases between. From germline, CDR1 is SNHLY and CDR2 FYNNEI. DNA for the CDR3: TGTGCCAGCGGGGGCCAGCCAACAACTAATGAAAAACTGTTTTTT. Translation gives CASGGQPTTNEKLFF.

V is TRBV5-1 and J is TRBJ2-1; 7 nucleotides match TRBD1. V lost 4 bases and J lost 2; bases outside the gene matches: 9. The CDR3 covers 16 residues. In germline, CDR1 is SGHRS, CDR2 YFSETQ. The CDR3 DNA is TGCGCCAGCAGCCACGAGACAGGGAGAACCTACAATGAGCAGTTCTTC. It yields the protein CASSHETGRTYNEQFF.

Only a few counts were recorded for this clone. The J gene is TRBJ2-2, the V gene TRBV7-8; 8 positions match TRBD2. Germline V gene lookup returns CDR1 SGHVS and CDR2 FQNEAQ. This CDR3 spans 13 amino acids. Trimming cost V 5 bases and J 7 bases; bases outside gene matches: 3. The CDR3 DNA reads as TGTGCCAGCAGCCAGCGGGAGTACGGGGAGCTGTTTTTT. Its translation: CASSQREYGELFF.

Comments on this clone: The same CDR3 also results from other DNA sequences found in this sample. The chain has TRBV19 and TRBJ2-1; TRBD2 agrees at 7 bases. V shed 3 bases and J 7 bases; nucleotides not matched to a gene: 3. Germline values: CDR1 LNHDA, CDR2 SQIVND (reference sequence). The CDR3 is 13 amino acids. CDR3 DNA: TGTGCCAGTAGTATTCCGGGGGGTAATGAGCAGTTCTTC. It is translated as CASSIPGGNEQFF.